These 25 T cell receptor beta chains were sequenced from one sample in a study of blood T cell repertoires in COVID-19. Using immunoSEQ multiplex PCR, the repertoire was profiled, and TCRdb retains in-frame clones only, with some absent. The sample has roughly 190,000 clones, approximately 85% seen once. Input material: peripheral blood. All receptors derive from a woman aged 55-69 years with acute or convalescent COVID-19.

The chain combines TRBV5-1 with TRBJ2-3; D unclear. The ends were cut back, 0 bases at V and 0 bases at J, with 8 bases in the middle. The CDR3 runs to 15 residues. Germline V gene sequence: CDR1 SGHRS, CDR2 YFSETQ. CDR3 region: CASSLAAVSTDTQYF. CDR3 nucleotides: TGCGCCAGCAGCTTGGCCGCGGTGAGCACAGATACGCAGTATTTT.

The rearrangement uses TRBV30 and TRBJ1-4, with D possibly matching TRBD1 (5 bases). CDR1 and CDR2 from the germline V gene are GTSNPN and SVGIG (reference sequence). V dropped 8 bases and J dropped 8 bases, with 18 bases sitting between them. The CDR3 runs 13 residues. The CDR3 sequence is CAHLAAGQEKLFF. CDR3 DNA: TGTGCCCACCTTGCGGCAGGGCAGGAAAAACTGTTTTTT. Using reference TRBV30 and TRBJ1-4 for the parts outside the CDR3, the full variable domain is SQTIHQWPATLVQPVGSPLSLECTVEGTSNPNLYWYRQAAGRGLQLLFYSVGIGQISSEVPQNLSASRPQDRQFILSSKKLLLSDSGFYLCAHLAAGQEKLFFGSGTQLSVL.

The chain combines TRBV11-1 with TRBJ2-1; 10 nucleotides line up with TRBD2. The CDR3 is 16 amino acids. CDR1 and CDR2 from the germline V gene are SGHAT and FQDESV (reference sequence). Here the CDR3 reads CASKREGPSSYNEQFF. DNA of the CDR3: TGTGCAAGTAAGCGGGAGGGCCCTAGCTCCTACAATGAGCAGTTCTTC.

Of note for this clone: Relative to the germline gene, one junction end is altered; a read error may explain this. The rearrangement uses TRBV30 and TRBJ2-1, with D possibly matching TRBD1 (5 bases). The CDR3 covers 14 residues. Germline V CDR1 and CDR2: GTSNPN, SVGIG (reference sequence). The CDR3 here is CAWSVQNGASGRIF. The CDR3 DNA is TGTGCCTGGAGTGTACAGAATGGGGCAAGTGGCAGGATCTTC.

The CDR3 DNA reads as TGTGCCAGCAGTTTGGCTGGGGAGGTAGGTTACAATGAGCAGTTCTTC. Translation gives CASSLAGEVGYNEQFF. The chain uses TRBV28 and TRBJ2-1; possible D gene TRBD2, 6 bases. The CDR3 has 16 amino acids. Germline CDR1 is MDHEN and CDR2 is SYDVKM. Trimming took off 3 bases at V and 4 bases at J, with 16 bases between the two ends.

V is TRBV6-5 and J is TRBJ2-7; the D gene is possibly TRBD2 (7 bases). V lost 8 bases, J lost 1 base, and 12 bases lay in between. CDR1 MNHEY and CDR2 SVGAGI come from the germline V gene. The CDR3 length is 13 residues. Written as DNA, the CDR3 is TGTGCCAGCCTGGGGGGGCTTTCCTACGAGCAGTACTTC. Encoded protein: CASLGGLSYEQYF.

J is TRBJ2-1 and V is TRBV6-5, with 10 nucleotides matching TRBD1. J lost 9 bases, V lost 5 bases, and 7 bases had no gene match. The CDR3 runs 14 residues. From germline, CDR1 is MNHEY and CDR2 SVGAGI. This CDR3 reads CASSRTGGIGEQFF. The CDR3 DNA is TGTGCCAGCAGTAGGACAGGGGGGATAGGTGAGCAGTTCTTC.

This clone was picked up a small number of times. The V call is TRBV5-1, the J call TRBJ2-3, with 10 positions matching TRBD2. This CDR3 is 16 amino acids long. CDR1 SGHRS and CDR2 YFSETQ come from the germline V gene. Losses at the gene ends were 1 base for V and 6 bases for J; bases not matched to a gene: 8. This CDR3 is CASSLPGLAAGDTQYF. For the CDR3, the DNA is TGCGCCAGCAGCTTGCCCGGACTAGCGGCCGGCGATACGCAGTATTTT.

In DNA, the CDR3 is TGCAGCGTTGAAGGACTGCGAAACTACAATGAGCAGTTCTTC. It specifies CSVEGLRNYNEQFF. V is TRBV29-1 and J is TRBJ2-1; D not certain. Trimming shortened V by 1 base and J by 3 bases, and 10 bases separated the two germline ends. Germline V lookup: CDR1 SQVTM, CDR2 ANQGSEA. This CDR3 is built from 14 residues.

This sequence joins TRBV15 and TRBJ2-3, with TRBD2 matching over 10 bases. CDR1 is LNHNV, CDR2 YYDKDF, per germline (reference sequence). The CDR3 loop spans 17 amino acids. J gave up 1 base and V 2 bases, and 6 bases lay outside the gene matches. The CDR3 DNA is TGTGCCACCAGCAGATCCCCCGGGACTAGCGGCACAGATACGCAGTATTTT. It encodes CATSRSPGTSGTDTQYF.

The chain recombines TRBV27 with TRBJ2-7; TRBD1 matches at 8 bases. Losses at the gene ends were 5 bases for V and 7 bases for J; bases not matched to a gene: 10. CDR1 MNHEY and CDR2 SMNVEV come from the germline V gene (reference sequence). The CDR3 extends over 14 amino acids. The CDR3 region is CASSRAATGVEQYF. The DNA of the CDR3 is TGTGCCAGCAGTCGAGCGGCGACAGGGGTTGAGCAGTACTTC.

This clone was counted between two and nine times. In nucleotides, the CDR3 is TGTGCCAGCAGCTTGCGACAGTTGAACACTGAAGCTTTCTTT. Amino acid sequence: CASSLRQLNTEAFF. The chain is built from TRBV5-5 and TRBJ1-1; perhaps TRBD1 as D (5 bases). Trimming removed 1 base at V and 0 bases at J, with 7 bases between. This CDR3 is 14 amino acids long. Germline V lookup: CDR1 SGHKS, CDR2 YYEKEE (reference sequence).

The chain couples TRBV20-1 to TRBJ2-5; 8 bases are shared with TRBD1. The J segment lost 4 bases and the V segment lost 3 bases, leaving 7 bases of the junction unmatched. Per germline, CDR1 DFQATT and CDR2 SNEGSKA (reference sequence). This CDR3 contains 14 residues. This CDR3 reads CSASPWTGTETQYF. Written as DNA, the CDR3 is TGCAGTGCTAGTCCTTGGACAGGGACAGAGACCCAGTACTTC.

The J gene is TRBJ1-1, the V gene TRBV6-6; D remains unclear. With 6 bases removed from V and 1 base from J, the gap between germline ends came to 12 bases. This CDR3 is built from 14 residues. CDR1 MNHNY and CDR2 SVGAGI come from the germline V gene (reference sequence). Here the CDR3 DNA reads TGTGCCAGCAGCGCAAACAGTAGGAACACTGAAGCTTTCTTT. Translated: CASSANSRNTEAFF.

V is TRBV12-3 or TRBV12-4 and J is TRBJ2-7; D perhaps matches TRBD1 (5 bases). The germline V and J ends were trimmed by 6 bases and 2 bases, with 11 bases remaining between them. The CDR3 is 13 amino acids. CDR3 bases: TGTGCCAGCAGGTGGGGCGGAACCTACGAGCAGTACTTC. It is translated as CASRWGGTYEQYF.

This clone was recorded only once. This CDR3 reads CASRPFRDFPTGQYF. The CDR3 DNA is TGTGCCAGCAGACCCTTCCGGGACTTCCCTACGGGGCAGTACTTC. This chain links TRBV28 with TRBJ2-7, with D perhaps TRBD2 (6 bases). This CDR3 spans 15 amino acids. Trimming shortened V by 6 bases and J by 9 bases, and 24 bases separated the two germline ends. Germline V CDR1 and CDR2: MDHEN, SYDVKM.

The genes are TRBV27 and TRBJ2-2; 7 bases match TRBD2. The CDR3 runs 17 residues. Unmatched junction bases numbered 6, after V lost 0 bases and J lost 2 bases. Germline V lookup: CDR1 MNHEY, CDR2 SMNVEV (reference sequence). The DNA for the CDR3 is TGTGCCAGCAGTTTATCTAGGCTAGCGGTTAACACCGGGGAGCTGTTTTTT. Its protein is CASSLSRLAVNTGELFF.

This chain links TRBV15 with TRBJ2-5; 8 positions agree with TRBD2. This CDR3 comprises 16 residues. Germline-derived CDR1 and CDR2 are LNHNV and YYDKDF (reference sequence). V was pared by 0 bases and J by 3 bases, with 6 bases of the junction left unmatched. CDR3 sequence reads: CATSRDGLAVEETQYF. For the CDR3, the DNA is TGTGCCACCAGCAGAGATGGACTAGCAGTTGAAGAGACCCAGTACTTC.

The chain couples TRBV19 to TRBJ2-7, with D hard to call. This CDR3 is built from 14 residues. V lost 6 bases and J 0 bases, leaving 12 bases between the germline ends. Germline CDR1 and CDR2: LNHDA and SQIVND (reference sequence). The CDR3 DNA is TGTGCCAGTAGGGAGACGGTGAGCTCCTACGAGCAGTACGTC. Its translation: CASRETVSSYEQYV.

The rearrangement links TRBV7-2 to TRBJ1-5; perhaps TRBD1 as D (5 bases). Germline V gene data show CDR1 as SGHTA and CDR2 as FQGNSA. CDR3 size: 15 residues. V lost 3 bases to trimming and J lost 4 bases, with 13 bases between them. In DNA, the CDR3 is TGTGCCAGCAGCTTGGATACAGGACCTAATCAGCCCCAGCATTTT. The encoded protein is CASSLDTGPNQPQHF.

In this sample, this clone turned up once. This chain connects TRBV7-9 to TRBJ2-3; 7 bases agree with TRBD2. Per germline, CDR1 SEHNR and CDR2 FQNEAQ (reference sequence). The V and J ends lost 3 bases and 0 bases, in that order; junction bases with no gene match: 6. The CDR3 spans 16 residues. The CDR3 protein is CASSFASGTSTDTQYF. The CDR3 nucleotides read TGTGCCAGCAGCTTTGCTAGCGGCACTAGCACAGATACGCAGTATTTT.

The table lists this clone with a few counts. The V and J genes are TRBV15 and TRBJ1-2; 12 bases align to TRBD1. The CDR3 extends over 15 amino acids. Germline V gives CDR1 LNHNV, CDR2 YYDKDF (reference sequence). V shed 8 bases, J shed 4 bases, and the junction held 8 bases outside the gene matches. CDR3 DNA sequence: TGTGCCACCGGATCCGGGACAGGGGGCATCTATGGCTACACCTTC. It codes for CATGSGTGGIYGYTF.

DNA for the CDR3: TGTGCCAGCAGCTTCAGGACAGGGGAAAACATTCAGTACTTC. It yields the protein CASSFRTGENIQYF. The rearrangement links TRBV11-2 to TRBJ2-4; TRBD1 matches 9 bases. V trimming: 3 bases; J trimming: 5 bases; junction bases outside the gene matches: 2. The CDR3 sequence is 14 residues long. From germline, CDR1 is SGHAT and CDR2 FQNNGV.

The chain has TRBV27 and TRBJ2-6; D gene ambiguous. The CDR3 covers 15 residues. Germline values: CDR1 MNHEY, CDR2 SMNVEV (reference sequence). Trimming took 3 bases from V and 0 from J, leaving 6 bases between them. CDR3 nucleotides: TGTGCCAGCAGTTTGTCTCTCTCTGGGGCCAACGTCCTGACTTTC. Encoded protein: CASSLSLSGANVLTF.

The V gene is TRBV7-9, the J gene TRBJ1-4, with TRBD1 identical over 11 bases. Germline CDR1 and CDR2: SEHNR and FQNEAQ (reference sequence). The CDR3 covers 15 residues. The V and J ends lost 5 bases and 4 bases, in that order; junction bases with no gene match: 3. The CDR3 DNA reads TGTGCCAGCAGCCCGGGGACAGGGGGTAATGAAAAACTGTTTTTT. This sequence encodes CASSPGTGGNEKLFF.